This T cell receptor beta chain was identified in a study of T cell changes during pregnancy in multiple sclerosis (dated by TCRdb to about 2019). Regarding the research as a whole: The study looked at changes in the T cell repertoire across pregnancy in women with multiple sclerosis.

A word on this clone: Its cognate antigen has yet to be identified. The record has no base qualities; no much larger clone is one base away.

To prepare the library, the immunoSEQ multiplex PCR assay was applied. Not all clones reach the TCRdb copy of this immuneACCESS table, which keeps in-frame sequences only. Checked studies attribute under half of the gap to unresolved V genes and leave the rest unexplained. The sample profile shows approximately 60,000 clones; approximately 92% of them were found once. Approximately 0.35% of the sample is in the top ten clones. This TCR was sampled from a female donor with multiple sclerosis, enrolled in a pregnancy study. Material: CD4+ T cells from peripheral blood mononuclear cells, obtained before pregnancy.

CDR3 protein: CASSLGDRRLMNTEAFF. The nucleotides are TGTGCCAGCAGCTTGGGTGACCGGAGACTAATGAACACTGAAGCTTTCTTT. In this chain, TRBV5-6 is recombined with TRBJ1-1, with the identity of the D gene unclear. CDR1 and CDR2 were assigned from the germline V gene as SGHDT and YYEEEE. The CDR3, cysteine through phenylalanine, is 17 amino acids long. Just the 51-base CDR3 DNA is kept, in frame starting at base 1. The junction carries 15 bases between V and J, which are trimmed by 0 bases and 0 bases respectively.